This T cell receptor beta chain was retrieved from a study of blood T cells in healthy people across ages. The CDR3 has 18 residues. Trimming cost V 2 bases and J 2 bases; bases outside gene matches: 15. Per germline, CDR1 LNHNV and CDR2 YYDKDF (reference sequence). Combining a sample-barcoded 5' primer with a J-beta primer mix, a second PCR ran for roughly 7 to 11 cycles. Via MiXCR, TCRdb re-called the 5' RACE reads, giving one row per CDR3 protein. Of roughly 800,000 distinct CDR3 sequences in the sample, around 25% were seen once. The sample was also reused in another study, on T cells of mothers and their children. That source adds: Each child gave a few million TCR beta CDR3 reads (each mother, over 9 million). Overlap in related mother-child pairs always slightly exceeded unrelated pairs, never significantly.

Sequencing input: blood. The sequence came from a boy aged 5-17 years in good health. The V call is TRBV15, the J call TRBJ2-7, with 7 bases that match TRBD1. DNA of the CDR3: TGTGCCACCAGCAGACCATCCGATTACTTGACAGGGACCTACGAGCAGTACTTC. It yields the protein CATSRPSDYLTGTYEQYF.